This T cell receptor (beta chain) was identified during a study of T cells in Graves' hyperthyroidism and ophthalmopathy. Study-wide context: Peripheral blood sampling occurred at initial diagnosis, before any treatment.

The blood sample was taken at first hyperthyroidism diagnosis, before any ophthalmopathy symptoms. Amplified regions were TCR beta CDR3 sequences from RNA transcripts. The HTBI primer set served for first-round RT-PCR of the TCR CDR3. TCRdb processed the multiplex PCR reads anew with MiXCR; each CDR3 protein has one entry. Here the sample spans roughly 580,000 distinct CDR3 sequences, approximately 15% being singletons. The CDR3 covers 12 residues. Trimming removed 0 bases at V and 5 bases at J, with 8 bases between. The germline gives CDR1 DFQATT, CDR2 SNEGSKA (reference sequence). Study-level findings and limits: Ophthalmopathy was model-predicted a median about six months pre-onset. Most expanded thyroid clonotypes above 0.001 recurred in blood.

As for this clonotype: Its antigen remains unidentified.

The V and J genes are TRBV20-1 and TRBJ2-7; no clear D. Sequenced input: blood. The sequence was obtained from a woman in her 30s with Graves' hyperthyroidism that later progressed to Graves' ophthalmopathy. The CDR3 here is CSARDIGNEQYF. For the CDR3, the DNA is TGCAGTGCTAGAGATATTGGCAACGAGCAGTACTTC.